These T cell receptor beta chains were read from a single sample in a study of PD-L1 blockade in urothelial cancer. TCRdb's copy holds only in-frame clones and misses some; the assay was immunoSEQ multiplex PCR. The data contain fewer than 50,000 clones, nearly 90% of them singletons. The source material was PBMCs, sampled around atezolizumab (anti-PD-L1) treatment. The receptors here all came from a donor over 35 with urothelial cancer. The CDR3 runs from the conserved cysteine through the conserved F or W. The order of the fields is J gene, V gene, clone size, D gene, CDR3 protein, CDR3 DNA. The D gene is left open where the match is weak. The size of a clone is reported for some rows only, either as once, few or many, or as a class for expanded clones.

TRBJ2-1	TRBV10-3	-	TRBD2	CAISGWTSGRTVNEQFF	TGTGCCATCAGTGGATGGACTAGCGGGAGGACGGTCAATGAGCAGTTCTTC
TRBJ2-1	TRBV15	once	TRBD2	CATSRDPGGSRNEQFF	TGTGCCACCAGCAGAGATCCGGGCGGGAGCCGGAATGAGCAGTTCTTC
TRBJ2-5	TRBV5-6	-	TRBD2	CASSRLGEGFQETQYF	TGTGCCAGCAGCCGGTTGGGGGAGGGGTTCCAAGAGACCCAGTACTTC
TRBJ2-7	TRBV18	-	TRBD1	CASSSGTGGVEQYF	TGTGCCAGCTCATCCGGGACAGGGGGGGTCGAGCAGTACTTC
TRBJ1-5	TRBV19	many	-	CASSPGPGQPQHF	TGTGCCAGTAGTCCAGGGCCGGGTCAGCCCCAGCATTTT
TRBJ1-1	TRBV30	-	-	CAWSVQGNTEAFF	TGTGCCTGGAGTGTCCAGGGGAACACTGAAGCTTTCTTT
TRBJ2-5	TRBV9	-	-	CASSVVGQGETQYF	TGTGCCAGCAGCGTAGTGGGGCAGGGGGAGACCCAGTACTTC
TRBJ2-7	TRBV10-3	-	-	CATKGGEKTYEQYF	TGTGCCACCAAGGGGGGGGAAAAAACCTACGAGCAGTACTTC
TRBJ2-7	TRBV21-1	-	-	CASSPRGTGGTSGRAGDEQYF	TGTGCCAGCAGCCCCCGGGGGACCGGGGGGACTAGCGGGAGGGCCGGGGACGAGCAGTACTTC
TRBJ2-3	TRBV23-1	-	-	CASSQEDYPLPHTQYF	TGCGCCAGCAGTCAAGAGGACTACCCCCTTCCCCATACGCAGTATTTT
TRBJ2-7	TRBV6-5	-	TRBD2	CASSIAGSADEQYF	TGTGCCAGCAGTATAGCGGGATCGGCTGACGAGCAGTACTTC
TRBJ2-3	TRBV7-7	-	TRBD2	CASSLSGVNTDTQYF	TGTGCTAGCAGCCTTAGCGGGGTTAACACAGATACGCAGTATTTT
TRBJ2-4	TRBV11-2	-	TRBD1	CASRGQGDIQYF	TGTGCCAGCAGGGGACAGGGGGACATTCAGTACTTC
TRBJ1-1	TRBV7-9	-	TRBD1	CASRPTGQGNTEAFF	TGTGCCAGCAGGCCCACTGGACAGGGGAACACTGAAGCTTTCTTT
TRBJ2-1	TRBV7-9	-	-	CASSARRSSYNEQFF	TGTGCCAGCAGCGCCCGGAGGAGCTCCTACAATGAGCAGTTCTTC
TRBJ1-3	TRBV18	few	-	CASSPDQGTGNTIYF	TGTGCCAGCTCACCAGACCAGGGTACTGGAAACACCATATATTTT
TRBJ1-2	TRBV6-6	-	TRBD1	CASIFGTGISNYGYTF	TGTGCCAGCATTTTCGGGACAGGGATTTCTAACTATGGCTACACCTTC
TRBJ1-2	TRBV19	few	TRBD1	CASSIDGQGNGYTF	TGTGCCAGTAGTATAGATGGACAGGGAAACGGCTACACCTTC
TRBJ2-5	TRBV2	-	-	CASTRFAQETQYF	TGTGCCAGCACCAGGTTCGCCCAAGAGACCCAGTACTTC
TRBJ2-7	TRBV5-1	-	TRBD1	CASSPTGTGGHEQYF	TGCGCCAGCAGCCCAACCGGGACAGGGGGCCACGAGCAGTACTTC
TRBJ2-5	TRBV5-1	-	-	CASSLPPRGAKETQYF	TGCGCCAGCAGCTTGCCCCCTCGCGGGGCGAAAGAGACCCAGTACTTC
TRBJ1-5	TRBV5-3	once	-	CARSLWPGSGQPQHF	TGTGCCAGAAGCTTGTGGCCAGGGTCGGGTCAGCCCCAGCATTTT
TRBJ1-4	TRBV7-6	-	-	CASSSRQATNEKLFF	TGTGCCAGCAGCTCGCGACAGGCAACTAATGAAAAACTGTTTTTT
TRBJ2-2	TRBV19	-	-	CASSIPGNLAGELFF	TGTGCCAGTAGTATCCCCGGGAATCTCGCCGGGGAGCTGTTTTTT
TRBJ2-1	TRBV7-6	-	TRBD1	CASSQPGQGNNEQFF	TGTGCCAGCAGCCAACCGGGACAGGGGAACAATGAGCAGTTCTTC
TRBJ2-7	TRBV10-3	few	TRBD2	CAINGLAGSYEQYF	TGTGCCATCAACGGACTAGCGGGATCTTACGAGCAGTACTTC
TRBJ1-2	TRBV5-6	-	-	CASSQTPQGYGGYTF	TGTGCCAGCAGCCAGACCCCACAGGGTTATGGCGGCTACACCTTC
TRBJ2-2	TRBV5-1	-	-	CASSLVGGNTGELFF	TGCGCCAGCAGCTTGGTGGGGGGTAACACCGGGGAGCTGTTTTTT
TRBJ2-3	TRBV5-5	few	-	CASSLGPGGGDTQYF	TGTGCCAGCAGCTTGGGACCTGGGGGAGGAGATACGCAGTATTTT
TRBJ2-7	TRBV2	few	-	CASSEGLYYQSYEQYF	TGTGCCAGCAGTGAGGGTTTGTACTACCAATCCTACGAGCAGTACTTC
TRBJ1-1	TRBV9	-	TRBD1	CASHPGQLNTEAFF	TGTGCCAGCCACCCGGGACAGTTGAACACTGAAGCTTTCTTT
TRBJ1-5	TRBV5-1	-	-	CASSWGGDNQPQHF	TGCGCCAGCAGCTGGGGCGGGGACAATCAGCCCCAGCATTTT
TRBJ2-7	TRBV7-3	-	TRBD1	CASSPQGTGLDEQYF	TGTGCCAGCAGCCCACAGGGGACAGGGCTAGACGAGCAGTACTTC
TRBJ2-7	TRBV19	few	TRBD1	CASSDNRGYEQYF	TGTGCCAGTAGCGACAACAGGGGCTACGAGCAGTACTTC
TRBJ2-3	TRBV14	-	TRBD1	CASSPPDRGTDTQYF	TGTGCCAGCAGCCCCCCCGACAGGGGCACAGATACGCAGTATTTT
TRBJ2-7	TRBV19	-	TRBD2	CASSILAGSHEQYF	TGTGCCAGTAGTATACTAGCGGGAAGCCACGAGCAGTACTTC
TRBJ2-3	TRBV2	-	-	CASSTGKGDTQYF	TGTGCCAGCAGCACAGGGAAGGGAGATACGCAGTATTTT
TRBJ2-3	TRBV5-1	-	TRBD1	CASSLGDRAPDTQYF	TGCGCCAGCAGCTTGGGGGACAGGGCCCCAGATACGCAGTATTTT
TRBJ2-5	TRBV9	-	-	CASSVVGAYQEAQYF	TGTGCCAGCAGCGTAGTTGGAGCGTACCAAGAGGCCCAGTACTTC
TRBJ1-2	TRBV11-3	-	TRBD1	CASSSGQGNYGYTF	TGTGCCAGCAGCTCCGGACAGGGGAACTATGGCTACACCTTC
TRBJ1-2	TRBV7-3	-	-	CASSPEGGTNYGYTF	TGTGCCAGCAGCCCAGAGGGGGGGACTAACTATGGCTACACCTTC
TRBJ2-7	TRBV7-6	-	-	CASSPSSGSYEQYF	TGTGCCAGCAGCCCCTCGAGTGGCTCCTACGAGCAGTACTTC
TRBJ2-7	TRBV4-2	-	TRBD1	CASSLWGQGAGSYEQYF	TGTGCCAGCAGCTTGTGGGGACAGGGGGCCGGCTCCTACGAGCAGTACTTC
TRBJ2-5	TRBV2	-	-	CASLLAAEETQYF	TGTGCCAGCCTACTAGCTGCCGAAGAGACCCAGTACTTC
TRBJ2-1	TRBV11-3	-	-	CASSSSNEQFF	TGTGCCAGCTCCTCCTCCAATGAGCAGTTCTTC
TRBJ2-5	TRBV11-2	-	TRBD2	CASSLVGLAGGQETQYF	TGTGCCAGCAGCTTAGTCGGACTAGCGGGGGGACAAGAGACCCAGTACTTC
TRBJ1-2	TRBV19	-	-	CASSIGALDGYTF	TGTGCCAGTAGTATAGGAGCTCTTGATGGCTACACCTTC
TRBJ2-2	TRBV9	once	TRBD1	CASSAGTGYRRELFF	TGTGCCAGCAGCGCCGGGACAGGCTACCGCCGGGAGCTGTTTTTT
TRBJ2-7	TRBV27	-	TRBD2	CASSPTSAISYEQYF	TGTGCCAGCAGTCCTACTAGCGCCATCTCCTACGAGCAGTACTTC
TRBJ2-3	TRBV6-1	once	-	CASSEGGGSTDTQYF	TGTGCCAGCAGTGAAGGAGGCGGCAGCACAGATACGCAGTATTTT
TRBJ2-4	TRBV4-3	-	TRBD2	CASSHSAPSGSDIQYF	TGCGCCAGCAGCCATAGCGCCCCTAGCGGGAGTGACATTCAGTACTTC
TRBJ1-1	TRBV7-3	-	TRBD1	CASSLSQGAGTEAFF	TGTGCCAGCAGCTTAAGTCAGGGGGCAGGGACTGAAGCTTTCTTT
TRBJ1-2	TRBV28	-	-	CASSLGPLAYGYTF	TGTGCCAGCAGTTTGGGCCCCTTGGCGTATGGCTACACCTTC
TRBJ2-6	TRBV28	-	-	CASMGGSGANVLTF	TGTGCCAGCATGGGGGGCTCTGGGGCCAACGTCCTGACTTTC
TRBJ1-2	TRBV13	-	-	CASSSRGGRDGYTF	TGTGCCAGCAGCTCTAGGGGGGGCAGGGATGGCTACACCTTC